Sequencing of this TCR beta chain was carried out in a study of shared clonotypes between healthy human individuals. Study-level points and caveats: Genetic and exposure-history diversity was limited by the small donor number. When naive CD4 clonotypes were compared across a few donors, roughly 4.9% were shared.

CDR3 length: 14 amino acids. V lost 4 bases and J lost 7; bases outside the gene matches: 12. Per germline, CDR1 SQVTM and CDR2 ANQGSEA. The table came from immunoSEQ multiplex PCR; TCRdb's copy has only in-frame clones and leaves some out. The data hold roughly 2.2 million clones, with just over 90% observed a single time. On this clone: Its antigen is currently unknown.

Material: naive CD4+ T cells from PBMCs. The subset was: CD45RA+ positively selected. The genes are TRBV29-1 and TRBJ2-7, with 8 bases that match TRBD2. The clonotype comes from a man in his late teens or twenties in good health. Some clones in this sample may be carry-over from other donors' samples. The CDR3 coding sequence is TGCAGCGTTGCCCCGCTGTTGGCGGGAGGAGAGCAGTACTTC. Protein: CSVAPLLAGGEQYF.